These 28 T cell receptor beta chains came from one sample sequenced in a study of blood T cell repertoires in COVID-19. TCRdb keeps only in-frame clones here, not all; method: immunoSEQ multiplex PCR. The sample records hundreds of thousands of clones, about 90% being singletons. Sequencing was carried out using peripheral blood. Receptors were obtained from a woman under 30 with acute or convalescent COVID-19.

This clone has only one observation. The V call is TRBV27, the J call TRBJ2-1, with 7 bases aligning to TRBD1. The CDR3 is 14 amino acids. Trimming cost V 5 bases and J 5 bases; bases outside gene matches: 6. The germline gives CDR1 MNHEY, CDR2 SMNVEV (reference sequence). The CDR3 loop is CASSPGTDNNEQFF. The DNA for the CDR3 is TGTGCCAGCAGTCCAGGGACAGATAACAATGAGCAGTTCTTC.

This chain connects TRBV19 to TRBJ2-1, with 7 bases matching TRBD2. V lost 5 bases, J lost 13 bases, and 17 bases stayed unmatched. The CDR3 totals 15 residues. Germline values: CDR1 LNHDA, CDR2 SQIVND (reference sequence). Here the CDR3 DNA reads TGTGCCAGTAGTCCTCCTGGCCCGGGGGGTTTCCACCAGTTCTTC. Translation: CASSPPGPGGFHQFF.

J is TRBJ2-3 and V is TRBV5-1, with 9 bases aligning to TRBD2. The CDR3 is 15 residues long. Germline V gene data show CDR1 as SGHRS and CDR2 as YFSETQ. V lost 0 bases and J lost 4; bases outside the gene matches: 3. In DNA form, the CDR3 reads TGCGCCAGCAGCTTGGGACTAGCGGTAGCAGATACGCAGTATTTT. Translating gives CASSLGLAVADTQYF.

This clone has only one observation. The J gene is TRBJ2-3, the V gene TRBV5-6; 8 bases match TRBD1. CDR3 length equals 14 residues. Trimming cost V 4 bases and J 5 bases; bases outside gene matches: 6. From germline, CDR1 is SGHDT and CDR2 YYEEEE. CDR3 sequence reads: CASSTGQVGDTQYF. Here the CDR3 DNA reads TGTGCCAGCAGCACGGGACAGGTAGGAGATACGCAGTATTTT.

The CDR3 here is CARIPGWTGMNTEAFF. The CDR3, as DNA: TGTGCCAGAATCCCCGGTTGGACAGGCATGAACACTGAAGCTTTCTTT. This rearrangement joins TRBV5-3 to TRBJ1-1, with 7 bases matching TRBD1. TRBV5-3 is noted as an ORF with a role that remains uncertain. V dropped 6 bases and J dropped 0; count of bases not matched to a gene: 11. The CDR3 consists of 16 residues.

The CDR3 loop reads CASSQGLEGNQPQHF. Written as DNA, the CDR3 is TGCGCCAGCAGCCAAGGGCTGGAGGGCAATCAGCCCCAGCATTTT. The chain combines TRBV4-3 with TRBJ1-5; D call uncertain. V lost 1 base to trimming and J lost 2 bases, with 9 bases between them. The germline V gene has CDR1 LGHNA and CDR2 YSLEER. The CDR3 has 15 residues.

This clone has a single count. The V call is TRBV6-5, the J call TRBJ1-5; a possible D gene is TRBD1 (5 bases). Germline CDR1 is MNHEY and CDR2 is SVGAGI. The V end lost 0 bases, the J end lost 7 bases, and 13 bases lay between the germline ends. The CDR3 sequence is 15 residues long. The CDR3 DNA sequence: TGTGCCAGCAGTTACTCGAATGTTGGGGGGCAGCCCCAGCATTTT. Translating it yields CASSYSNVGGQPQHF.

Regarding this clone: Without the conserved terminal phenylalanine or tryptophan, this CDR3 likely stems from a read error. V gene TRBV5-1 combines with J gene TRBJ2-3; 8 bases are shared with TRBD1. The length of the CDR3 is 13 residues. Germline assignment: CDR1 SGHRS and CDR2 YFSETQ. The V segment lost 3 bases and the J segment 8 bases; nucleotides outside the gene matches: 5. The CDR3 region has the DNA TGCGCCAGCAGCTCGGACAGGGCGGGTACGCAGTATTAT. Amino acid sequence: CASSSDRAGTQYY.

This clone has a single count. The chain recombines TRBV7-2 with TRBJ2-3, with TRBD2 matching 10 bases. CDR1 and CDR2 from the germline V gene are SGHTA and FQGNSA. CDR3 size: 18 residues. J gave up 0 bases and V 5 bases, and 11 bases lay outside the gene matches. The CDR3 reads CASSLLSGGIASTDTQYF. The CDR3 DNA follows: TGTGCCAGCAGCCTCCTTAGCGGGGGGATAGCTAGCACAGATACGCAGTATTTT.

The chain combines TRBV18 with TRBJ1-1; 10 positions agree with TRBD1. Germline CDR1 and CDR2: KGHSH and LQKENI. The CDR3 consists of 17 residues. The junction had 15 bases not matched to a gene; V was cut back by 10 bases and J by 1 base. CDR3 residues: CATRRGTGDDSNTEAFF. The CDR3 DNA follows: TGTGCCACCCGGAGAGGGACAGGGGATGATTCGAACACTGAAGCTTTCTTT.

This chain connects TRBV6-2 or TRBV6-3 to TRBJ2-7; TRBD2 might be the D (5 bases). This CDR3 is 14 amino acids long. Germline V gene lookup returns CDR1 MNHEY and CDR2 SVGEGT. The V end was cut by 2 bases, the J end by 5 bases, with 13 bases between. CDR3 in amino acids: CASSYGGRPNEQYF. DNA of the CDR3: TGTGCCAGCAGTTACGGAGGTAGGCCCAACGAGCAGTACTTC.

The chain employs TRBV18 and TRBJ1-6; tentatively, D is TRBD1 (6 bases). The germline V gene encodes CDR1 KGHSH and CDR2 LQKENI. The CDR3 is 14 amino acids. Trimming left V 6 bases short and J 4 bases short, with 10 bases between. The CDR3 DNA is TGTGCCAGCTCGCCTACAGGGTATAATTCACCCCTCCACTTT. Translation gives CASSPTGYNSPLHF. The whole variable domain, remainder taken from reference TRBV18 and TRBJ1-6, is NAGVMQNPRHLVRRRGQEARLRCSPMKGHSHVYWYRQLPEEGLKFMVYLQKENIIDESGMPKERFSAEFPKEGPSILRIQQVVRGDSAAYFCASSPTGYNSPLHFGNGTRLTVT.

The count of this clone is one. V usage is TRBV3-1 (or the pseudogene TRBV3-2) and J usage is TRBJ2-3; D is uncertain. CDR3 length: 15 amino acids. Trimming shortened V by 1 base and J by 4 bases, and 12 bases separated the two germline ends. Germline V gene lookup returns CDR1 LGHDT and CDR2 YNNKEL (reference sequence). The CDR3 sequence is CASSQANTNADTQYF. The CDR3 DNA follows: TGTGCCAGCAGCCAAGCGAACACTAACGCAGATACGCAGTATTTT.

The chain joins TRBV19 to TRBJ1-4; TRBD1 matches at 8 bases. The CDR3 loop spans 13 amino acids. Losses at the gene ends were 6 bases for V and 14 bases for J; bases not matched to a gene: 11. Germline CDR1 LNHDA, CDR2 SQIVND (reference sequence). The CDR3 sequence: CASSTDRENSLFF. In DNA form, the CDR3 reads TGTGCCAGTAGCACGGACAGGGAGAACTCCCTGTTTTTT.

The chain carries TRBV5-4 and TRBJ1-2; tentative D call: TRBD1 (5 bases). The V end lost 0 bases, the J end lost 6 bases, and 9 bases lay between the germline ends. Germline V lookup: CDR1 SGHNT, CDR2 YYREEE (reference sequence). The CDR3 has 13 residues. CDR3 in DNA: TGTGCCAGCAGCTTGGTTCAAGGGGATGGCTACACCTTC. This sequence encodes CASSLVQGDGYTF.

The V gene is TRBV5-1, the J gene TRBJ1-3; D may be TRBD1 (6 bases). Germline V gene lookup returns CDR1 SGHRS and CDR2 YFSETQ. The CDR3 extends over 17 amino acids. V was clipped by 4 bases and J by 0 bases, with 17 bases between them. DNA for the CDR3: TGCGCCAGCAGCCTCTCACAGGGCGACTCCTCTGGAAACACCATATATTTT. This gives the protein CASSLSQGDSSGNTIYF.

The rearrangement uses TRBV4-1 and TRBJ1-3; TRBD1 is a possible D gene (6 bases). Germline CDR1 reads MGHRA; CDR2 reads YSYEKL. V gave up 3 bases and J gave up 2 bases, with 17 bases separating them. The length of the CDR3 is 17 residues. The CDR3 nucleotides are TGCGCCAGCAGCCAGCCCGCTCGGGGGGGGCCTGGAAACACCATATATTTT. Protein product: CASSQPARGGPGNTIYF.

CDR3 in amino acids: CASRAGGRRSVEAFF. CDR3 sequence (DNA): TGTGCCAGCAGAGCAGGGGGCCGCAGGTCGGTTGAAGCTTTCTTT. The chain uses TRBV5-4 and TRBJ1-1, with TRBD1 matching over 8 bases. V lost 5 bases and J lost 7; bases outside the gene matches: 13. This CDR3 region has 15 residues. From germline, CDR1 is SGHNT and CDR2 YYREEE (reference sequence). Filled out from reference TRBV5-4 and TRBJ1-1, the complete variable domain reads ETGVTQSPTHLIKTRGQQVTLRCSSQSGHNTVSWYQQALGQGPQFIFQYYREEENGRGNFPPRFSGLQFPNYSSELNVNALELDDSALYLCASRAGGRRSVEAFFGQGTRLTVV.

The chain employs TRBV5-1 and TRBJ1-1; 9 bases fit TRBD1. V lost 4 bases and J lost 5; bases outside the gene matches: 9. Germline V lookup: CDR1 SGHRS, CDR2 YFSETQ. CDR3 length: 15 amino acids. In nucleotides, the CDR3 is TGCGCCAGCAGCACCAAGACAGGGGGAAGGACTGAAGCTTTCTTT. Translated, it gives CASSTKTGGRTEAFF.

This rearrangement joins TRBV19 to TRBJ1-2; a weak D match, TRBD1 (6 bases). This CDR3 region has 14 residues. From germline, CDR1 is LNHDA and CDR2 SQIVND (reference sequence). V shed 6 bases and J shed 8 bases, with 19 bases lying between them. The CDR3 DNA follows: TGTGCCAGTAGCCTCACAGGGTCGGTGGAGGGCTACACCTTC. Translation gives CASSLTGSVEGYTF.

The chain is built from TRBV12-3 or TRBV12-4 and TRBJ1-3, with D possibly being TRBD1 (6 bases). Deletions cut 10 bases from V and 0 bases from J, with 10 bases between. CDR3 length equals 13 residues. DNA of the CDR3: TGTGCCACGGACAGACTCTCTGGAAACACCATATATTTT. Encoded protein: CATDRLSGNTIYF.

The chain couples TRBV4-1 to TRBJ1-4; no clear D gene. The CDR3 extends over 15 amino acids. Germline CDR1 MGHRA, CDR2 YSYEKL. The V end was cut by 3 bases, the J end by 3 bases, with 11 bases between. The CDR3 nucleotides read TGCGCCAGCAGCCAGAGAACAGACCCTAATGAAAAACTGTTTTTT. Amino acid sequence: CASSQRTDPNEKLFF.

The rearrangement uses TRBV9 and TRBJ1-2; 12 nucleotides agree with TRBD1. Germline CDR1 is SGDLS and CDR2 is YYNGEE. The CDR3 has 14 amino acids. With 3 bases clipped from V and 8 bases from J, the junction kept 5 bases outside the gene matches. The CDR3: CASSAGTGGTGYTF. The CDR3 bases are TGTGCCAGCAGCGCTGGGACAGGGGGCACCGGCTACACCTTC. The variable domain in full, completed from reference TRBV9 and TRBJ1-2, reads DSGVTQTPKHLITATGQRVTLRCSPRSGDLSVYWYQQSLDQGLQFLIQYYNGEERAKGNILERFSAQQFPDLHSELNLSSLELGDSALYFCASSAGTGGTGYTFGSGTRLTVV.

The J gene is TRBJ2-7, the V gene TRBV6-5; 10 bases fit TRBD2. Germline-derived CDR1 and CDR2 are MNHEY and SVGAGI. V dropped 5 bases and J dropped 3; count of bases not matched to a gene: 4. The CDR3 has 14 amino acids. The CDR3 DNA reads as TGTGCCAGCAGTCGGACTAGCGGCTACTACGAGCAGTACTTC. Protein sequence: CASSRTSGYYEQYF.

Remarks on this clone: The sample carries other DNA sequences with the same CDR3. V and J are TRBV30 and TRBJ2-7, with a weak D call TRBD1 (6 bases). The CDR3 runs 11 residues. Germline assignment: CDR1 GTSNPN and CDR2 SVGIG (reference sequence). Trimming took 5 bases from V and 2 from J, leaving 7 bases between them. The CDR3 reads CAWGGTYEQYF. The CDR3 coding sequence is TGTGCCTGGGGGGGCACCTACGAGCAGTACTTC.

In its sample, this clone was seen once. This chain connects TRBV25-1 to TRBJ1-2; TRBD1 aligns across 8 bases. CDR1 is MGHDK and CDR2 is SYGVNS in the germline V gene. The CDR3 is 14 amino acids. J gave up 4 bases and V 4 bases, and 5 bases lay outside the gene matches. The CDR3 DNA follows: TGTGCCAGCAGTGGACAGGGGTTTGGCTATGGCTACACCTTC. This gives the protein CASSGQGFGYGYTF.

The rearrangement uses TRBV29-1 and TRBJ1-2; the D gene is possibly TRBD1 (5 bases). This CDR3 is 15 amino acids long. V lost 3 bases to trimming and J lost 3 bases, with 17 bases between them. Germline V gene lookup returns CDR1 SQVTM and CDR2 ANQGSEA. The CDR3: CSVDTAGQGDYGYTF. Written as DNA, the CDR3 is TGCAGCGTTGATACTGCGGGGCAGGGCGACTATGGCTACACCTTC.

The chain couples TRBV5-1 to TRBJ1-1; 7 bases map to TRBD1. The junction had 14 bases not matched to a gene; V was cut back by 0 bases and J by 0 bases. The germline CDR1 and CDR2 sequences are SGHRS and YFSETQ. This CDR3 has 19 amino acids. The CDR3 region has the DNA TGCGCCAGCAGCTTGGCCGAAGGGTCAAGGGGGCCTATGAACACTGAAGCTTTCTTT. Its protein is CASSLAEGSRGPMNTEAFF. Complete variable domain (other parts from reference TRBV5-1 and TRBJ1-1): KAGVTQTPRYLIKTRGQQVTLSCSPISGHRSVSWYQQTPGQGLQFLFEYFSETQRNKGNFPGRFSGRQFSNSRSEMNVSTLELGDSALYLCASSLAEGSRGPMNTEAFFGQGTRLTVV.